The rows below give T cell receptor beta chains drawn from one sample of a study of shared clonotypes between healthy human individuals. Some clones are missing from TCRdb's copy, which holds only in-frame ones; the method was immunoSEQ multiplex PCR. In the table there are 550,000 to 850,000 clones, 72% of which are singletons. Source material: memory CD4+ T cells sorted from blood. The receptors originated from a woman aged 25 to 39 in good health. Each CDR3 is given with its conserved first and last residue. The order of the fields is clone size, J gene, V gene, D gene, CDR3 DNA, CDR3 protein. D genes are given only for firm matches. Expanded clones get a size class; other rows say once, few or many, or leave the size out.

>.|TRBJ2-7|TRBV19|TRBD2
TGTGCCAGTAGTAGAAAGGGGTTACTAGCGGGAGCAACCTACGAGCAGTACTTC
CASSRKGLLAGATYEQYF
>few|TRBJ1-2|TRBV6-5|.
TGTGCCAGCAGTTCCAGGCACTATGGCTACACCTTC
CASSSRHYGYTF
>.|TRBJ2-1|TRBV6-6|.
TGTGCCAGCAGTCAGACTAGTCGGGAGCAGTTCTTC
CASSQTSREQFF
>many|TRBJ2-1|TRBV6-4|.
TGTGCCAGCAGTGAGGAGACACACAATGAGCAGTTCTTC
CASSEETHNEQFF
>.|TRBJ2-1|TRBV5-1|TRBD1
TGCGCCAGCAGCTTGGGGTCAGGGGGATACAATGAGCAGTTCTTC
CASSLGSGGYNEQFF
>.|TRBJ1-1|TRBV19|.
TGTGCCAGTAGTGCTCGGGCCGAAGCTTTCTTT
CASSARAEAFF
>many|TRBJ2-1|TRBV11-3|.
TGTGCCAGCAGCTCACCGACTCAACGGAGCAACAATGAGCAGTTCTTC
CASSSPTQRSNNEQFF
>.|TRBJ1-2|TRBV30|.
TGTGCCTGGAGTGTATGGGGCCTCTCTAACTATGGCTACACCTTC
CAWSVWGLSNYGYTF
>.|TRBJ2-5|TRBV7-8|TRBD2
TGTGCCAGCACCAGACTAGCGGGCCGGCCTCAAGAGACCCAGTACTTC
CASTRLAGRPQETQYF
>.|TRBJ1-5|TRBV28|.
TGTGCCAGCAGTTTCGGGGGGGCTGCGATTCTTGCCCAGCATTTT
CASSFGGAAILAQHF
>.|TRBJ2-3|TRBV2|.
TGTGCCAGCAGTGACATGGGCACAGATACGCAGTATTTT
CASSDMGTDTQYF
>.|TRBJ1-5|TRBV28|TRBD1
TGTGCAAGCGGGGACAGGGTGGTGGGACAGCCCCAGCATTTT
CASGDRVVGQPQHF
>.|TRBJ2-7|TRBV19|.
TGTGCCAGTAGTTCCCTAAAGGGCGCTGGCTACGAGCAGTACTTC
CASSSLKGAGYEQYF
>.|TRBJ1-3|TRBV28|.
TGTGCCAGCAGTCGAGGTGGGGGGAGCGGAAACACCATATATTTT
CASSRGGGSGNTIYF
>.|TRBJ2-4|TRBV7-9|.
TGTGCCAGCAGCTCCACCCGGACGCTCGGGAACATTCAGTACTTC
CASSSTRTLGNIQYF
>.|TRBJ1-5|TRBV28|.
TGTGCCAGCAGGAACAGGGTGACTCAGCCCCAGCATTTT
CASRNRVTQPQHF
>.|TRBJ2-3|TRBV25-1|.
TGTGCCAGCAGTTGGGCTAGCGGTAAGGGGGGCCCAGATACGCAGTATTTT
CASSWASGKGGPDTQYF
>.|TRBJ1-1|TRBV28|.
TGTGCCAGCAGTTCTCCACCGGGGCAGGGAAGCACTGAAGCTTTCTTT
CASSSPPGQGSTEAFF
>.|TRBJ2-7|TRBV5-1|.
TGCGCCAGCAGCTTGGGGGACGGAACCTACGAGCAGTACTTC
CASSLGDGTYEQYF
>.|TRBJ1-1|TRBV7-9|.
TGTGCCAGCAGCTTAGGCAGGGATAACACTGAAGCTTTCTTT
CASSLGRDNTEAFF
>.|TRBJ1-5|TRBV28|TRBD1
TGTGCCAGCAGACGACAGGGGGCACGACAGCCCCAGCATTTT
CASRRQGARQPQHF
>once|TRBJ2-3|TRBV6-6|TRBD2
TGTGCCAGCAGTTTACAGCGGGAGGGAGATACGCAGTATTTT
CASSLQREGDTQYF
>.|TRBJ2-6|TRBV28|.
TGTGCCAGCAGTCCGAGACAGTGGGGGGCTTCTGGGGCCAACGTCCTGACTTTC
CASSPRQWGASGANVLTF
>.|TRBJ2-3|TRBV2|TRBD1
TGTGCCAGCAGTGAAGGGACAGGCAGCACAGATACGCAGTATTTT
CASSEGTGSTDTQYF
>.|TRBJ2-7|TRBV2|.
TGTGCCAGCAGTGAAGCAAACGAGCAGTACTTC
CASSEANEQYF
>few|TRBJ1-2|TRBV28|.
TGTGCCAGCAGTAGACAGACTTCGAATGGCTACACCTTC
CASSRQTSNGYTF
>.|TRBJ2-7|TRBV2|TRBD1
TGTGCCAGCAGGAAACAGGGGGACGAGCAGTACTTC
CASRKQGDEQYF
>.|TRBJ2-7|TRBV10-3|TRBD2
TGTGCCATCAGTGAGAACGGGGGAGGGGCCTACGAGCAGTACTTC
CAISENGGGAYEQYF
>.|TRBJ2-1|TRBV5-1|.
TGCGCCAGCAGCTTGATGAGCTCCTACAATGAGCAGTTCTTC
CASSLMSSYNEQFF